The text below deals with one TCR beta chain. The data originate from a study of cytomegalovirus exposure and HLA in healthy donors. The CDR3 extends over 16 amino acids. Germline values: CDR1 SGHTA, CDR2 FQGNSA. V was clipped by 6 bases and J by 0 bases, with 14 bases between them. The PCR had 60 Vbeta and 13 Jbeta primers. Measured with immunoSEQ multiplex PCR; TCRdb has only the in-frame clones, and not every one. The table lists some 70,000 clones. The clonotype originates from a boy aged 10-17 years in good health and CMV-seronegative. The source material was PBMCs. The gene calls are TRBV7-2 and TRBJ2-2, with D possibly TRBD1 on 5 matching bases. The CDR3 protein is CASRPGSGANTGELFF. CDR3 sequence (DNA): TGTGCCAGCAGACCAGGGTCCGGTGCGAACACCGGGGAGCTGTTTTTT. The full variable domain, completed using reference TRBV7-2 and TRBJ2-2, is GAGVSQSPSNKVTEKGKDVELRCDPISGHTALYWYRQSLGQGLEFLIYFQGNSAPDKSGLPSDRFSAERTGGSVSTLTIQRTQQEDSAVYLCASRPGSGANTGELFFGEGSRLTVL.